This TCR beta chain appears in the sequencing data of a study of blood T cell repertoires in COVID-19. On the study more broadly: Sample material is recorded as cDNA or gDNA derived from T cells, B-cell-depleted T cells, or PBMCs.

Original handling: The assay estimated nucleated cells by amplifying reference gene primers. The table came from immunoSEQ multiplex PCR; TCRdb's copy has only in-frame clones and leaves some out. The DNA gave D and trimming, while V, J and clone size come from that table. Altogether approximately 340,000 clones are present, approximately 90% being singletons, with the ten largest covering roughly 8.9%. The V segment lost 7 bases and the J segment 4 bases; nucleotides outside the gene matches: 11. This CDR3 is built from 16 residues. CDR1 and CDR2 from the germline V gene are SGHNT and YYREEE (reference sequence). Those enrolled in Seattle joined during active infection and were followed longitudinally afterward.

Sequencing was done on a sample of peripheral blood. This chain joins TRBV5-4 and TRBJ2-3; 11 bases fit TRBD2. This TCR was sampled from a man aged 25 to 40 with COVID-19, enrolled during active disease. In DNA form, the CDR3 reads TGTGCCAGCCATGTCGGACTAGCGGGTACTCCAGATACGCAGTATTTT. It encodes CASHVGLAGTPDTQYF.